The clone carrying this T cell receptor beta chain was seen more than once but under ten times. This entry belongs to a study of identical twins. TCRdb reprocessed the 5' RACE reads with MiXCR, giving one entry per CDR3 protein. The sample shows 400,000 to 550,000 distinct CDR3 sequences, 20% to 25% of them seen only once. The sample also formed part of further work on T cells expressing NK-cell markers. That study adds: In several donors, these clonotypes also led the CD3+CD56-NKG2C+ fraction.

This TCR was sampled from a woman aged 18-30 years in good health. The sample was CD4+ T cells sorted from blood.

The CDR3 loop reads CASSRQGLGDTQYF. The CDR3 nucleotides read TGTGCCAGCAGTAGACAGGGATTAGGGGATACGCAGTATTTT. This chain links TRBV6-1 with TRBJ2-3; 7 bases agree with TRBD1. This CDR3 spans 14 amino acids. J lost 6 bases, V lost 5 bases, and 8 bases had no gene match. Germline V gene lookup returns CDR1 MNHNS and CDR2 SASEGT.